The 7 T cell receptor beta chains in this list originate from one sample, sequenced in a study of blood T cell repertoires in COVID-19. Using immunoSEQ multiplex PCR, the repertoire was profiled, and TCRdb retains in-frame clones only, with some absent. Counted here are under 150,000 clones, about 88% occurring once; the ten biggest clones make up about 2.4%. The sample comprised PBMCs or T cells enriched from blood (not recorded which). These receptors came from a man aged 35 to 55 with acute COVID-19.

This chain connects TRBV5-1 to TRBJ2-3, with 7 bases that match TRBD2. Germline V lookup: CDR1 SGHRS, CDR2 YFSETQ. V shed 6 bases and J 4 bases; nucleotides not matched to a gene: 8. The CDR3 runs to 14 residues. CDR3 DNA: TGCGCCAGCACCGCGGGAGCGGGACCAGATACGCAGTATTTT. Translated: CASTAGAGPDTQYF.

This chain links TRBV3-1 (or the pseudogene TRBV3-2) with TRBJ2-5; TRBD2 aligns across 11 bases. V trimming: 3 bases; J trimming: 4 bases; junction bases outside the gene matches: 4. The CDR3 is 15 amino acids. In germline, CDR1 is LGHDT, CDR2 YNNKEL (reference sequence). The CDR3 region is CASSQAGTSGETQYF. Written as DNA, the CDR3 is TGTGCCAGCAGCCAGGCCGGGACTAGCGGAGAGACCCAGTACTTC.

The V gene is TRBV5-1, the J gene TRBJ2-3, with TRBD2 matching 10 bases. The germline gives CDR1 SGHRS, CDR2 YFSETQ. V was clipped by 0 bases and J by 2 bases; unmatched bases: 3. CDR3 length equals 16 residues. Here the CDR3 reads CASSLAGTSDTDTQYF. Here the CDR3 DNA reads TGCGCCAGCAGCTTGGCAGGGACTAGCGACACAGATACGCAGTATTTT.

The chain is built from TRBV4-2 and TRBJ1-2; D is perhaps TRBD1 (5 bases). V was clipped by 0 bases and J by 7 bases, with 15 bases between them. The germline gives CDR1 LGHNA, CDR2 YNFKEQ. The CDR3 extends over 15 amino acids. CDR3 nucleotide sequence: TGTGCCAGCAGCCAAGATGGGGCCCGACTTGGTGGCTACACCTTC. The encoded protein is CASSQDGARLGGYTF.

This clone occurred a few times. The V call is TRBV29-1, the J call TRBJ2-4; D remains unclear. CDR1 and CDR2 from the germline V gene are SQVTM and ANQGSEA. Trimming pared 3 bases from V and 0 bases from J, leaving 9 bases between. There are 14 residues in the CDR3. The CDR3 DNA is TGCAGCGTTGAGAGCCTACTAGCCAAAAACATTCAGTACTTC. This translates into CSVESLLAKNIQYF.

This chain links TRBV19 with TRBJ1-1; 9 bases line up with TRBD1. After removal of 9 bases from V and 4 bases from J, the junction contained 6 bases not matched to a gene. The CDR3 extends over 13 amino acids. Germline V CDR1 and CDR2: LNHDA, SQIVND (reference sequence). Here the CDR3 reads CASGQGMGTEAFF. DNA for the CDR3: TGTGCCAGCGGACAGGGGATGGGCACTGAAGCTTTCTTT. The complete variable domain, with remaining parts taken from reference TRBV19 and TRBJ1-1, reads DGGITQSPKYLFRKEGQNVTLSCEQNLNHDAMYWYRQDPGQGLRLIYYSQIVNDFQKGDIAEGYSVSREKKESFPLTVTSAQKNPTAFYLCASGQGMGTEAFFGQGTRLTVV.

This chain's CDR3 is CATSSGTGSYGYTF. The CDR3 DNA reads TGTGCCACCAGCAGCGGGACAGGGTCCTATGGCTACACCTTC. The rearrangement joins TRBV15 to TRBJ1-2, with 9 positions matching TRBD1. Germline V gene sequence: CDR1 LNHNV, CDR2 YYDKDF (reference sequence). CDR3 length: 14 residues. V was clipped by 3 bases and J by 4 bases; unmatched bases: 3.